The 6 T cell receptor beta chains below come from one sample, sequenced in a study of T cell changes during pregnancy in multiple sclerosis. Sequencing was performed with immunoSEQ multiplex PCR; in TCRdb, only in-frame clones are kept and a portion is missing. Of roughly 90,000 clones in the sample, around 93% were seen once. This sample comprised peripheral blood, obtained in the third trimester of pregnancy. The receptor source for this set is a female donor with multiple sclerosis, enrolled in a pregnancy study.

CDR3 region: CASRPGGEYEQYF. The CDR3 DNA sequence: TGTGCCAGCAGGCCGGGGGGCGAATACGAGCAGTACTTC. The rearrangement uses TRBV7-2 and TRBJ2-7; maybe TRBD2 (7 bases). CDR1 and CDR2 from the germline V gene are SGHTA and FQGNSA. The V gene lost 6 bases and the J gene lost 4 bases, with 13 bases spanning the gap. The CDR3 spans 13 residues.

J is TRBJ2-7 and V is TRBV11-3; a weak D match, TRBD2 (6 bases). Trimming removed 0 bases at V and 6 bases at J, with 12 bases between. Germline-derived CDR1 and CDR2 are SGHNT and YENEEA. The CDR3 length is 14 residues. CDR3 sequence reads: CASSLDGRDGEQYF. Written as DNA, the CDR3 is TGTGCCAGCAGCTTAGACGGGAGAGACGGCGAGCAGTACTTC.

The chain combines TRBV28 with TRBJ2-7; 8 positions match TRBD1. The CDR3 runs to 14 residues. V was clipped by 5 bases and J by 3 bases; unmatched bases: 6. CDR1 is MDHEN, CDR2 SYDVKM, per germline. The CDR3 loop is CASSTDRGLYEQYF. Written as DNA, the CDR3 is TGTGCCAGCAGTACCGACAGGGGACTCTACGAGCAGTACTTC.

The V and J genes are TRBV7-9 and TRBJ2-5, with no clear D. V dropped 3 bases and J dropped 6 bases, with 5 bases sitting between them. There are 11 residues in the CDR3. The V gene's germline CDR1 is SEHNR and CDR2 FQNEAQ (reference sequence). This chain's CDR3 is CASSFKQTQYF. The CDR3 DNA reads as TGTGCCAGCAGCTTTAAGCAGACCCAGTACTTC.

This clone was observed once. V gene TRBV29-1 combines with J gene TRBJ1-3; D gene uncertain. Trimming removed 4 bases from V and 0 bases from J, with 4 bases in between. Looked up from germline, CDR1 is SQVTM and CDR2 is ANQGSEA. The CDR3 contains 12 residues. CDR3: CSVVLSGNTIYF. The CDR3 coding sequence is TGCAGCGTTGTCCTCTCTGGAAACACCATATATTTT.

J is TRBJ1-1 and V is TRBV2, with D possibly TRBD1 on 6 matching bases. The germline V gene has CDR1 SNHLY and CDR2 FYNNEI. CDR3 length: 13 amino acids. The V and J ends lost 6 bases and 11 bases respectively, with 19 bases between them. The CDR3 reads CASRQDSQSVAFF. CDR3 DNA: TGTGCCAGCAGGCAGGACAGTCAGAGCGTGGCTTTCTTT.